The 24 T cell receptor beta chains presented below share a single source sample, sequenced in a study of CXCR3-negative and CXCR3-positive naive CD8 T cells. TRB cDNA was prepared as libraries by UMI-labeled 5' RACE. No DNA is given; TCRdb re-called the 5' RACE reads and lists each CDR3 protein once. The specimen's table records around 60,000 distinct CDR3 sequences. Sequenced sample: naive CXCR3- CD8+ T cells from blood. The subset: CD45RO-CCR7+CD27+CD95- naive CD8+ T cells lacking CXCR3 (TNR3-). Receptor source: a human donor in good health. Some clones in this sample may be carry-over from other donors' samples.

This sequence joins TRBV7-6 and TRBJ1-5. This CDR3 comprises 14 residues. CDR1 is SGHVS and CDR2 is FNYEAQ in the germline V gene. The CDR3: CASSLVEGNQPQHF.

The V and J genes are TRBV2 and TRBJ2-1; TCRdb's D call of TRBD2 is untestable without DNA. The germline CDR1 and CDR2 sequences are SNHLY and FYNNEI. The CDR3 loop spans 16 amino acids. The CDR3 spells CASSELSGGARYEQFF.

V gene TRBV7-2 combines with J gene TRBJ2-7; TCRdb's D gene call, TRBD1, goes unchecked for lack of DNA. CDR3 length: 15 amino acids. Per the germline V gene, CDR1 is SGHTA and CDR2 is FQGNSA. CDR3: CASSLDGVGVNEQYF. Together with reference TRBV7-2 and TRBJ2-7, the CDR3 gives the full variable domain: GAGVSQSPSNKVTEKGKDVELRCDPISGHTALYWYRQSLGQGLEFLIYFQGNSAPDKSGLPSDRFSAERTGGSVSTLTIQRTQQEDSAVYLCASSLDGVGVNEQYFGPGTRLTVT.

The gene calls are TRBV7-3 and TRBJ2-2; TCRdb's D call of TRBD1 is untestable without DNA. The CDR3 length is 15 residues. Germline CDR1 reads SGHTA; CDR2 reads FQGTGA. The chain's CDR3 is CASSMEEGATGELFF.

CDR3 protein: CASSPHRGQTYEQYF. The chain is built from TRBV18 and TRBJ2-7; the D gene TCRdb calls, TRBD1, cannot be checked with no DNA. Per the germline V gene, CDR1 is KGHSH and CDR2 is LQKENI. This CDR3 contains 15 residues.

This sequence joins TRBV4-3 and TRBJ2-2; absent DNA, TCRdb's TRBD1 call cannot be checked. In germline, CDR1 is LGHNA, CDR2 YSLEER. This CDR3 contains 15 residues. CDR3: CASSQDPQGTGELFF.

The chain combines TRBV14 with TRBJ2-3. There are 12 residues in the CDR3. Germline V gene lookup returns CDR1 SGHDN and CDR2 FVKESK. This CDR3 is CASSPFWDTQYF.

The gene calls are TRBV7-3 and TRBJ2-2; checking the TCRdb D call of TRBD2 is not possible without DNA. CDR3 size: 17 residues. Germline V gene lookup returns CDR1 SGHTA and CDR2 FQGTGA. The chain's CDR3 is CASSLTPSGGVTGELFF.

This chain connects TRBV7-8 to TRBJ2-7; TCRdb outputs TRBD1, but without DNA this stays unchecked. The germline V gene encodes CDR1 SGHVS and CDR2 FQNEAQ. The CDR3 consists of 13 residues. The CDR3 sequence is CASSADKTYEQYF.

V is TRBV25-1 and J is TRBJ1-5; as DNA is missing, the TRBD1 call by TCRdb cannot be tested. Looked up from germline, CDR1 is MGHDK and CDR2 is SYGVNS. This CDR3 region has 12 residues. This CDR3 reads CATGQGEQPQHF. The whole variable domain, filled in from reference TRBV25-1 and TRBJ1-5, reads EADIYQTPRYLVIGTGKKITLECSQTMGHDKMYWYQQDPGMELHLIHYSYGVNSTEKGDLSSESTVSRIRTEHFPLTLESARPSHTSQYLCATGQGEQPQHFGDGTRLSIL.

This chain joins TRBV27 and TRBJ2-5; with no DNA, the TCRdb D assignment of TRBD1 cannot be verified. The CDR3 sequence is 14 residues long. The germline CDR1 and CDR2 sequences are MNHEY and SMNVEV (reference sequence). CDR3 loop: CASTSMGERETQYF.

The J gene is TRBJ2-7, the V gene TRBV12-3 or TRBV12-4; the D gene TCRdb calls, TRBD2, cannot be checked with no DNA. This CDR3 region has 14 residues. Here the CDR3 reads CASSTRTSGYEQYF.

The chain has TRBV9 and TRBJ1-4. CDR1 is SGDLS and CDR2 is YYNGEE in the germline V gene. The CDR3 consists of 12 residues. This CDR3 is CASSLYGEKLFF.

The V and J genes are TRBV19 and TRBJ2-1; TCRdb picks TRBD1, but there is no DNA to check that call. Germline CDR1 reads LNHDA; CDR2 reads SQIVND (reference sequence). This CDR3 spans 16 amino acids. CDR3 sequence reads: CASSIALSTWGNEQFF.

The chain links TRBV9 to TRBJ2-1; as DNA is missing, the TRBD2 call by TCRdb cannot be tested. CDR3 length equals 15 residues. From germline, CDR1 is SGDLS and CDR2 YYNGEE. CDR3 residues: CASSWGTGTYNEQFF. Variable domain in full (rest from reference TRBV9 and TRBJ2-1): DSGVTQTPKHLITATGQRVTLRCSPRSGDLSVYWYQQSLDQGLQFLIQYYNGEERAKGNILERFSAQQFPDLHSELNLSSLELGDSALYFCASSWGTGTYNEQFFGPGTRLTVL.

This sequence joins TRBV4-2 and TRBJ2-1; TCRdb outputs TRBD1, but without DNA this stays unchecked. The CDR3 length is 13 residues. Germline V gene lookup returns CDR1 LGHNA and CDR2 YNFKEQ. CDR3 sequence reads: CASSMQGGVEQFF.

The chain has TRBV6-5 and TRBJ2-7; TCRdb picks TRBD1, but there is no DNA to check that call. CDR3 size: 17 residues. Looked up from germline, CDR1 is MNHEY and CDR2 is SVGAGI. The CDR3 loop reads CASSYSRAGTGNHEQYF.

The chain combines TRBV3-1 with TRBJ1-4; the D gene TCRdb calls, TRBD1, cannot be checked with no DNA. CDR3 length: 18 amino acids. CDR1 and CDR2 (germline): LGHDT, YNNKEL (reference sequence). The CDR3 reads CASSLRLLTGASNEKLFF.

CDR3 sequence: CAISIPRTGALYEQYF. V usage is TRBV10-3 and J usage is TRBJ2-7; TCRdb designates TRBD1, a call that cannot be tested without DNA. The CDR3 totals 16 residues. The germline CDR1 and CDR2 sequences are ENHRY and SYGVKD.

The chain couples TRBV7-6 to TRBJ2-1; as DNA is missing, the TRBD1 call by TCRdb cannot be tested. Germline values: CDR1 SGHVS, CDR2 FNYEAQ. This CDR3 contains 16 residues. CDR3 loop: CASSSPAGSLYNEQFF. Complete variable domain (other parts from reference TRBV7-6 and TRBJ2-1): GAGVSQSPRYKVTKRGQDVALRCDPISGHVSLYWYRQALGQGPEFLTYFNYEAQQDKSGLPNDRFSAERPEGSISTLTIQRTEQRDSAMYRCASSSPAGSLYNEQFFGPGTRLTVL.

The chain couples TRBV7-2 to TRBJ2-7. The germline gives CDR1 SGHTA, CDR2 FQGNSA. The CDR3 totals 14 residues. The CDR3 sequence: CASSFHASYYEQYF.

The J gene is TRBJ2-7, the V gene TRBV7-6; the D gene TCRdb calls, TRBD1, cannot be checked with no DNA. Germline V gives CDR1 SGHVS, CDR2 FNYEAQ. The CDR3 sequence is 15 residues long. CDR3 region: CASSLDPGGGSEQYF.

The J gene is TRBJ1-2, the V gene TRBV29-1; TCRdb proposes TRBD1, but this gene call is untestable without DNA. This CDR3 is built from 13 residues. Germline V gene lookup returns CDR1 SQVTM and CDR2 ANQGSEA. The chain's CDR3 is CSVFPQGARGYTF.

This chain joins TRBV7-2 and TRBJ1-4. In germline, CDR1 is SGHTA, CDR2 FQGNSA. The CDR3 runs to 14 residues. CDR3 protein: CASSLRSYNEKLFF.